One T cell receptor (beta chain) is described in this entry. Its antigen has not been determined. The record has no base qualities; no much larger clone is one base away. The sample belongs to a study of shared clonotypes between healthy human individuals (dated by TCRdb to the early 2020s). With regard to the full study: The cohort included three men and a couple of women between 18 and 49 years of age. For each donor, three plates each were used for CD4 naive and CD4 memory, two plates were used for CD8 naive, and one plate was used for CD8 memory. The study deeply sequenced blood TCR repertoires of about 5 healthy adults to estimate repertoire size and the extent of clonotype sharing between individuals. To increase sequencing depth and limit assay-specific biases, TCR repertoire library preparation and sequencing were carried out by different laboratories using diverse techniques. Per donor, leukapheresis produced somewhere between about 0.9 and 10 billion PBMCs.

For CDR1 and CDR2, the germline V gene lists MDHEN and SYDVKM. The CDR3 contains 12 residues, cysteine and phenylalanine counted. Only the CDR3 region is kept as DNA, spanning 36 bases read in frame from base 1. The germline ends are 7 bases apart after V is trimmed by 7 bases and J by 3 bases. Healthy HIV-negative adults with no recently reported acute infections or vaccinations were included as donors. Every donor was a Caucasian adult living in Nashville, Tennessee, USA. Magnetic negative selection was used to enrich CD4+ T cells, after which naive cells were positively selected on CD45RA and the negative fraction became the memory subset. Blood was collected by leukapheresis, and PBMCs were isolated by Ficoll-Histopaque density gradient centrifugation and then cryopreserved in liquid nitrogen vapor phase. Purity and quantity of every magnetically sorted T cell population were checked by analytical flow cytometry. Genomic DNA was isolated from each sorted fraction and quantified by UV absorbance on a Nanodrop 2000c.

The investigation overall reported the following: Approximately 5% of naive CD4, roughly 3.6% of naive CD8, roughly 2.4% of memory CD4, and more than 0.35% of memory CD8 clonotypes were shared across several donors. Higher generation probabilities were observed for clonotypes shared by all four sorted-subset donors than for non-shared clonotypes. The genetic and exposure-history diversity represented was limited by the small number of donors. Only blood was sampled, and tissue TCR repertoires likely differ from those in blood. Naive subsets generally had larger estimated clonotype richness than memory subsets did. Pairwise subsampling led to the expectation that sequencing depth would affect the degree of clonotype sharing among donors. Rarefaction of sorted-subset datasets indicated incomplete sequencing despite the large sequencing depth.

Using the deep immunoSEQ assay, multiplex PCR amplified TCR CDR3 regions from genomic DNA. For each cell subset, the extracted genomic DNA was distributed evenly across all wells of several immunoSEQ 96-well plates, and each plate served as one replicate. For sorted subsets, each replicate PCR was loaded with 200 ng genomic DNA, equivalent to 25,000 to 30,000 T cell genomes. Purified libraries were measured with a Qubit 3.0 fluorometer, size-checked on a Bioanalyzer 2100, and measured again with the KAPA Library Quantification kit. A separate single-read 150-cycle Illumina NextSeq 550 flow cell was used to sequence each immunoSEQ 96-well plate. On the authors' methods: The immunoSEQ output contained only junctional sequences without quality scores, so filtering could not match that applied to full-length reads. To assign V/J genes and CDR3, sequences were annotated using PyIR, a Python wrapper for IgBLAST v1.9, with IMGT germline references. Reads were removed for weak V/J assignments (E-value above 1e-6), missing CDR3, stop codons, out-of-frame junctions, or ambiguous translated residues. V3J clonotypes were defined as sequences sharing the same inferred V gene, J gene, and CDR3 amino acid sequence. The percentage overlap between two repertoires was calculated by dividing the number of shared unique clonotypes by the size of the smaller repertoire. Repertoire richness was assessed with RTK rarefaction, the Chao1 estimator, and Recon v2.1 estimates of unobserved clonotypes. Generation probabilities for all TCRbeta clonotypes obtained by the gDNA method from a handful of donors were computed using OLGA. Held by TCRdb, this immuneACCESS table contains in-frame sequences only and omits some clones. Under half of the omission traces to an unresolved V gene where checked; the cause of the rest is unknown. V and J calls and clone size are those listed in that table; D and trimming were worked out from the DNA. The sample table records roughly 640,000 clones; about 97% of these occur just once. The ten largest clones represent approximately 0.057% of the sample.

The sequence links TRBV28 to TRBJ1-5; no confident D gene assignment can be made. The sample was naive CD4+ T cells sorted from blood. The cell subset or site label of this sample denotes: CD45RA+ positively selected. The sequence was collected from a woman in her twenties or thirties in good health. The DNA reads as follows: TGTGCCAGCAACCTTCCCAATCAGCCCCAGCATTTT. This gives the protein CASNLPNQPQHF.